This T cell receptor beta chain was found in a study of tumor and adjacent non-tumor tissue in lung cancer. This clonotype was seen a handful of times. It may be a read error: a sequence one base away is much more abundant. The template was RNA from unsorted bulk tissue. Three rounds of nested PCR, following a modified ARM-PCR protocol, produced the TCRbeta library. From the multiplex PCR reads, TCRdb called clonotypes with MiXCR, one entry per CDR3 protein. The repertoire holds around 66,000 distinct CDR3 sequences, with 73% as singletons. What was sequenced was lung tumor tissue. The receptor was isolated from a man in his fifties or sixties with non-small cell lung cancer.

CDR3 bases: TGTGCCAGCCGGGGACAGCGGGACAATGAAGCTTTCTTT. Protein product: CASRGQRDNEAFF. The chain is built from TRBV5-4 and TRBJ1-1; 7 bases match TRBD1. The CDR3 covers 13 residues. After removal of 7 bases from V and 7 bases from J, the junction contained 10 bases not matched to a gene. Germline assignment: CDR1 SGHNT and CDR2 YYREEE (reference sequence).